This is a list of T cell receptor beta chains from one sample in a study of OX40 agonist ivuxolimab in advanced cancers. Produced via immunoSEQ multiplex PCR; TCRdb's table is partial and in-frame only. The repertoire holds 50,000 or so clones, roughly nine tenths seen once, with approximately 7% in the top ten. The material was CD4+ or CD8+ T cells sorted from blood, obtained in a trial of the OX40 agonist ivuxolimab. The receptors derive from an adult with an advanced solid tumor such as melanoma, head and neck, liver or kidney cancer. CDR3s include the opening cysteine and the closing phenylalanine or tryptophan. The D gene is left open where the match is weak. Clone size is not always given. Where it is, it says once, few, many or a class for expanded clones.

>TRBJ2-2|TRBV4-1|once|TRBD1
CASSLRTGANTGELFF
TGCGCCAGCAGCCTTAGGACAGGGGCGAACACCGGGGAGCTGTTTTTT
>TRBJ1-1|TRBV27|.|.
CASSFRQAPNTEAFF
TGTGCCAGCAGTTTCCGACAGGCGCCCAACACTGAAGCTTTCTTT
>TRBJ1-2|TRBV25-1|.|.
CASSEFPGGYGVLF
TGTGCCAGCAGTGAATTCCCTGGTGGATACGGTGTCCTATTC
>TRBJ2-7|TRBV5-5|.|TRBD2
CASSLGLADTYEQYF
TGTGCCAGCAGCTTGGGACTAGCGGACACCTACGAGCAGTACTTC
>TRBJ1-3|TRBV7-9|.|.
CAGRISQGGNTIYF
TGTGCCGGACGAATATCCCAGGGGGGAAACACCATATATTTT
>TRBJ2-7|TRBV21-1|few|.
CASSKDRGLAGREQYF
TGTGCCAGCAGCAAAGATCGGGGACTAGCGGGGCGAGAGCAGTACTTC
>TRBJ2-7|TRBV6-5|.|TRBD1
CASSYGLGQGAYEQYF
TGTGCCAGCAGTTACGGGCTGGGACAGGGGGCCTACGAGCAGTACTTC
>TRBJ2-6|TRBV18|.|.
CASSQGRSGANVLTF
TGTGCCAGCTCACAGGGAAGGTCTGGGGCCAACGTCCTGACTTTC
>TRBJ1-4|TRBV2|.|.
CATRRAGIEKLFF
TGTGCCACCAGACGGGCAGGAATTGAAAAACTGTTTTTT
>TRBJ2-7|TRBV5-1|.|TRBD1
CASSLGTANYEQYF
TGCGCCAGCAGCCTCGGGACAGCGAACTACGAGCAGTACTTC
>TRBJ1-2|TRBV5-1|once|.
CASSLDEGLSYGYTF
TGCGCCAGCAGCTTGGATGAGGGGTTGAGTTATGGCTACACCTTC
>TRBJ2-3|TRBV6-4|.|TRBD1
CASSDSGTGAITDTQYF
TGTGCCAGCAGTGACTCGGGGACAGGGGCCATCACAGATACGCAGTATTTT
>TRBJ1-5|TRBV5-5|.|.
CASSFDNQPQHF
TGTGCCAGCAGCTTTGACAATCAGCCCCAGCATTTT
>TRBJ2-3|TRBV29-1|.|.
CSVEGVSGARTDTQYF
TGCAGCGTTGAAGGGGTATCGGGGGCGCGCACAGATACGCAGTATTTT
>TRBJ1-6|TRBV19|.|.
CASSRGVVSPLHF
TGTGCCAGTAGTAGGGGGGTAGTATCACCCCTCCACTTT
>TRBJ1-6|TRBV7-9|.|.
CASSSGGVSYNSPLHF
TGTGCCAGCAGCTCTGGAGGGGTCTCCTATAATTCACCCCTCCACTTT
>TRBJ1-2|TRBV30|.|.
CAWSVARGYGYTF
TGTGCCTGGAGTGTAGCCAGGGGCTATGGCTACACCTTC
>TRBJ1-2|TRBV4-2|few|.
CASSQDGSTVYGYTF
TGTGCCAGCAGCCAAGATGGTTCCACGGTCTATGGCTACACCTTC
>TRBJ1-4|TRBV5-1|.|.
CASSFGRDEKLFF
TGCGCCAGCAGCTTCGGCAGGGACGAAAAACTGTTTTTT
>TRBJ2-7|TRBV6-1|.|TRBD1
CATGQGNSYEQYF
TGTGCCACCGGACAGGGAAACTCCTACGAGCAGTACTTC
>TRBJ2-1|TRBV11-3|.|.
CASSLGAGVYNEQFF
TGTGCCAGCAGCCTGGGGGCGGGAGTTTACAATGAGCAGTTCTTC
>TRBJ1-2|TRBV6-5|.|.
CASRQVPEGGYTF
TGTGCCAGCAGGCAGGTCCCGGAAGGTGGCTACACCTTC
>TRBJ2-7|TRBV7-2|.|TRBD2
CASSPARTSAYEQYF
TGTGCCAGCAGCCCCGCGAGGACTAGTGCCTACGAGCAGTACTTC
>TRBJ2-5|TRBV5-1|once|.
CASSLGGSGGETQYF
TGCGCCAGCAGCTTGGGCGGGTCGGGGGGCGAGACCCAGTACTTC
>TRBJ1-2|TRBV10-3|once|.
CAISEWGQEDGYTF
TGTGCCATCAGTGAGTGGGGCCAGGAGGACGGCTACACCTTC
>TRBJ2-7|TRBV30|.|.
CAWSVSGGEQYF
TGTGCCTGGAGTGTCTCAGGTGGGGAGCAGTACTTC